This T cell receptor beta chain was identified during a study of cytomegalovirus exposure and HLA in healthy donors. As to this clone: A junction boundary mismatches the germline segment, possibly from a read error.

The data were produced by immunoSEQ multiplex PCR, yet TCRdb's version contains in-frame clones alone and is incomplete. The sample shows about 110,000 clones, approximately 86% of them seen only once. Germline lookup yields CDR1 MGHRA and CDR2 YSYEKL. This CDR3 has 12 amino acids. Sample: PBMCs. This chain joins TRBV4-1 and TRBJ2-5; D remains ambiguous. The clonotype comes from a woman between 18 and 29 years old in good health and CMV-seronegative. Written as DNA, the CDR3 is TGCGCCAGCAGCCAAGATTTCGAGACTCAGTACTTC. Its protein is CASSQDFETQYF.